The source of this TCR beta chain is a study of T cell repertoires in cytomegalovirus infection. For the study at large: Use of recently identified HLA-C-restricted and well-studied HLA-B-restricted CMV epitopes was part of the study. Indicated by public TCR beta signatures were CMV infection and matching HLA type.

Study-wide results and caveats: HLA-C-restricted CMV-specific TCR beta clonotypes were dominant in the ex vivo response.

Germline CDR1 is LNHNV and CDR2 is YYDKDF (reference sequence). The length of the CDR3 is 14 residues. V was trimmed by 5 bases and J by 0 bases, leaving 10 bases between them. TCRdb re-called the reads through MiXCR, storing one row per CDR3 protein. The sample records approximately 100,000 distinct CDR3 sequences, 29% being singletons. Of note for this clonotype: No antigen is known for it.

The material sequenced was CD8+ T cells from cultured PBMCs, taken from culture after CMV antigen stimulation. The J gene is TRBJ2-5, the V gene TRBV15; D unclear. This TCR was recovered from a human donor in good health (CMV status not recorded). Some clones in this sample may be carry-over from other donors' samples. This CDR3 reads CATSLLEYQETQYF. As DNA, the CDR3 is TGTGCCACCAGCCTGTTAGAGTACCAAGAGACCCAGTACTTC.